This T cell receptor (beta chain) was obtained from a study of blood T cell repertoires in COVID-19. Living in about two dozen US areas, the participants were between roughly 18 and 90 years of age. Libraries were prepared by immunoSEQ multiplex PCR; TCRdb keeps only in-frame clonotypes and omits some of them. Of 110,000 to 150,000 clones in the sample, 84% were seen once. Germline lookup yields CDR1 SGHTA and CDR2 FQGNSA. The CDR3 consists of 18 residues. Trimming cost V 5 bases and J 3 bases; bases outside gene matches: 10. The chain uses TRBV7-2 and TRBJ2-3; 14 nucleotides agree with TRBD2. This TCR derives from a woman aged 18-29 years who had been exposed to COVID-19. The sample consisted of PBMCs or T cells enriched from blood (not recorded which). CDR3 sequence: CASSPGTSGRRWTDTQYF. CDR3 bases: TGTGCCAGCAGCCCCGGGACTAGCGGGAGAAGGTGGACAGATACGCAGTATTTT.